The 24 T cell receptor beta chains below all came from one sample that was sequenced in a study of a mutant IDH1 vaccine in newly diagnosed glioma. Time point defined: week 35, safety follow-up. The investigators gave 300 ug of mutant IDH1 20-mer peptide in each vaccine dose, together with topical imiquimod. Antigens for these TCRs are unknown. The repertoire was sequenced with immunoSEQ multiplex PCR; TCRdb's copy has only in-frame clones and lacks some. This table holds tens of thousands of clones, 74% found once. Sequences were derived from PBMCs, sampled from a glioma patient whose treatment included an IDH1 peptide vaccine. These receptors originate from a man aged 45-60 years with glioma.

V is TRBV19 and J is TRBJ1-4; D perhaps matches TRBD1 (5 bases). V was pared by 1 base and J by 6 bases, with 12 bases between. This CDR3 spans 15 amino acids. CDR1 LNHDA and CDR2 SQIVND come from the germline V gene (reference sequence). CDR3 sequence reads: CASSIGGTGDEKLFF. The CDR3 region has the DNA TGTGCCAGTAGTATAGGTGGGACCGGGGATGAAAAACTGTTTTTT. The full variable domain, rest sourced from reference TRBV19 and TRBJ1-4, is DGGITQSPKYLFRKEGQNVTLSCEQNLNHDAMYWYRQDPGQGLRLIYYSQIVNDFQKGDIAEGYSVSREKKESFPLTVTSAQKNPTAFYLCASSIGGTGDEKLFFGSGTQLSVL.

The chain's CDR3 is CASSSGASGFQETQYF. In DNA, the CDR3 is TGCGCCAGCAGCTCGGGGGCTAGCGGGTTCCAAGAGACCCAGTACTTC. The chain has TRBV5-1 and TRBJ2-5; 8 bases fit TRBD2. The V segment lost 3 bases and the J segment 1 base; nucleotides outside the gene matches: 8. The CDR3 is 16 amino acids. The germline V gene has CDR1 SGHRS and CDR2 YFSETQ.

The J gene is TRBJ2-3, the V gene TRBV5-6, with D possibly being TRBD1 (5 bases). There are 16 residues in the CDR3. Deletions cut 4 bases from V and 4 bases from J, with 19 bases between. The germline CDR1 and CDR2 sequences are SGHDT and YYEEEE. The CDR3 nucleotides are TGTGCCAGCAGCCACTTGAAGGGCCAGGGCCCAGATACGCAGTATTTT. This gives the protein CASSHLKGQGPDTQYF. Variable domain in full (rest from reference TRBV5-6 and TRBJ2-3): DAGVTQSPTHLIKTRGQQVTLRCSPKSGHDTVSWYQQALGQGPQFIFQYYEEEERQRGNFPDRFSGHQFPNYSSELNVNALLLGDSALYLCASSHLKGQGPDTQYFGPGTRLTVL.

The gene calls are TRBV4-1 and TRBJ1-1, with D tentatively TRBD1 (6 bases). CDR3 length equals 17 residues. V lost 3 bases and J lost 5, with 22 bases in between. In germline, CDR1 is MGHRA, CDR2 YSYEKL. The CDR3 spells CASSHPLRPGAKTEAFF. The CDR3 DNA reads TGCGCCAGCAGCCACCCCTTGCGGCCAGGGGCGAAGACTGAAGCTTTCTTT.

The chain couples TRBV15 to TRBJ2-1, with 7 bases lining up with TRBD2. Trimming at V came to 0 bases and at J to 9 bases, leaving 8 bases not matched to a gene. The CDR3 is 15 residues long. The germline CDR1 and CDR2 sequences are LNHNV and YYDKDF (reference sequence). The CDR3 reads CATSRDRGGHAEQFF. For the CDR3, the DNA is TGTGCCACCAGCAGAGATCGGGGAGGGCACGCTGAGCAGTTCTTC.

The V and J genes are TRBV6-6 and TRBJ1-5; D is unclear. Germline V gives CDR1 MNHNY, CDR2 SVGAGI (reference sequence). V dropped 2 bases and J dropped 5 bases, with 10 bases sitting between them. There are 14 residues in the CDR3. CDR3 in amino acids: CASSYHSGDQPQHF. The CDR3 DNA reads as TGTGCCAGCAGTTACCATTCCGGGGATCAGCCCCAGCATTTT.

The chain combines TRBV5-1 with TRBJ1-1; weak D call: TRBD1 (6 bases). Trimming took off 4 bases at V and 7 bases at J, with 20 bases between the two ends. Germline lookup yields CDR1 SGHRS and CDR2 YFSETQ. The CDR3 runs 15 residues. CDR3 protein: CASSPQGHKSFEAFF. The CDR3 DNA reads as TGCGCCAGCAGCCCTCAGGGACACAAGAGCTTTGAAGCTTTCTTT.

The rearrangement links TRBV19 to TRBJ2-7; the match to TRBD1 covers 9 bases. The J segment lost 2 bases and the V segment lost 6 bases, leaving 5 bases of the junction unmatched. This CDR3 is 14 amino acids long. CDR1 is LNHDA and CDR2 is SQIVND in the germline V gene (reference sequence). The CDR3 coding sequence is TGTGCCAGTAGCCCTCGACAGGGGGCCTACGAGCAGTACTTC. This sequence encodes CASSPRQGAYEQYF.

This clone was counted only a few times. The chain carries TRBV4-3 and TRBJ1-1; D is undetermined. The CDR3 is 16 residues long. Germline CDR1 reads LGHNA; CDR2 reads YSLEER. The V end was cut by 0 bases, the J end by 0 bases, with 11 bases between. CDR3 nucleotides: TGCGCCAGCAGCCAAGATCTCGGAAAGATGAACACTGAAGCTTTCTTT. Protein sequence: CASSQDLGKMNTEAFF.

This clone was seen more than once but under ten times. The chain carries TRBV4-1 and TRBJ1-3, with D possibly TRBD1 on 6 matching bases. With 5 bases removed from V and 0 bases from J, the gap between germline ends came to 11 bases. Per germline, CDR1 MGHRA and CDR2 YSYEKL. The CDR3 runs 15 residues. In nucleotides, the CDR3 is TGCGCCAGCAGCAGTACAGGGAACTCTGGAAACACCATATATTTT. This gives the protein CASSSTGNSGNTIYF.

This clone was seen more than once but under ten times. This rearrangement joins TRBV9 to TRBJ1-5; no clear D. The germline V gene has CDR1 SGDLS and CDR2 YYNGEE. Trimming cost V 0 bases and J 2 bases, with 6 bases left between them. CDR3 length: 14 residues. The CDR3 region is CASSVESGNQPQHF. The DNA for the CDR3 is TGTGCCAGCAGCGTAGAGTCAGGCAATCAGCCCCAGCATTTT.

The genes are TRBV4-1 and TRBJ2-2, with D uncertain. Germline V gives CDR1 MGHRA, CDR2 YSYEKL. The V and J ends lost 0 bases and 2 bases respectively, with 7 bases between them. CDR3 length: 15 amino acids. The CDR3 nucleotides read TGCGCCAGCAGCCAAGATAGGGTTAACACCGGGGAGCTGTTTTTT. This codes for CASSQDRVNTGELFF.

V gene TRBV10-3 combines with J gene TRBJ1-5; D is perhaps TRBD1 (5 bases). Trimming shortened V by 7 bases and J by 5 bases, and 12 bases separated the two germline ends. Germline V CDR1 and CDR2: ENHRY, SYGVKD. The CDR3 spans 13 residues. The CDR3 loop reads CAITPTADQPQHF. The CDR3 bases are TGTGCCATCACTCCGACAGCCGATCAGCCCCAGCATTTT.

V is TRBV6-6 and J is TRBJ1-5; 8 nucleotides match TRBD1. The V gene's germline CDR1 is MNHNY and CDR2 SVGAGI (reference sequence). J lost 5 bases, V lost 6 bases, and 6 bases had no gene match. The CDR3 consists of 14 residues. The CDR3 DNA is TGTGCCAGCAGGTCCCGGACAGGGCATCAGCCCCAGCATTTT. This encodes CASRSRTGHQPQHF.

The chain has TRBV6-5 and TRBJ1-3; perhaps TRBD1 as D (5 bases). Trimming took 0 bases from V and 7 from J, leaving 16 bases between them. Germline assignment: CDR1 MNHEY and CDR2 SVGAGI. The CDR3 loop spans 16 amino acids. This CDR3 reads CASSYSIVAGSNTIYF. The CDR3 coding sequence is TGTGCCAGCAGTTACTCGATAGTTGCAGGGTCGAACACCATATATTTT.

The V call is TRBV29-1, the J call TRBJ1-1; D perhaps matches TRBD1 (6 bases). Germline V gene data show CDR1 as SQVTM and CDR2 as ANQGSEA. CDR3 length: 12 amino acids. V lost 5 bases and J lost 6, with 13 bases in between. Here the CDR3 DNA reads TGCAGCGTTTTAGGGGGAAGGGCTGAAGCTTTCTTT. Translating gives CSVLGGRAEAFF.

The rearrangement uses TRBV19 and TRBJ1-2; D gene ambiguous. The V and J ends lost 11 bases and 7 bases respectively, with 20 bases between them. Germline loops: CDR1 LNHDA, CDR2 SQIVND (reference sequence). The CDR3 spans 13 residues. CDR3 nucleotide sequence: TGTGCCTCCTCGCGTGGGCAGTTATTTGGCTACACCTTC. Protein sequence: CASSRGQLFGYTF.

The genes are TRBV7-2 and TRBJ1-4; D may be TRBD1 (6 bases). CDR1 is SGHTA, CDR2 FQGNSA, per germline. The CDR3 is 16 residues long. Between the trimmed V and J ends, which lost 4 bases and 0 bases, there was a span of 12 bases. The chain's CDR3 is CASSSTGYATNEKLFF. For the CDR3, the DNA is TGTGCCAGCAGCTCCACAGGGTATGCAACTAATGAAAAACTGTTTTTT.

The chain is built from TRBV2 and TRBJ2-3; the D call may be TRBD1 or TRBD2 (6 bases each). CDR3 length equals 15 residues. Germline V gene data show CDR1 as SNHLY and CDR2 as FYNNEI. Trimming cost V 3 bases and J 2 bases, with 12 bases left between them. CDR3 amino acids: CASSEGGILTDTQYF. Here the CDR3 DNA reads TGTGCCAGCAGTGAGGGGGGCATTCTCACAGATACGCAGTATTTT.

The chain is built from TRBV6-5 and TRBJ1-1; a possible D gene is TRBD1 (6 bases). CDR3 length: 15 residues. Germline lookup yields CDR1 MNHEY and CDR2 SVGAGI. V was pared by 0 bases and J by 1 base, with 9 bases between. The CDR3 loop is CASSYSSRGNTEAFF. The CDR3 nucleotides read TGTGCCAGCAGTTACTCGAGCAGGGGGAACACTGAAGCTTTCTTT.

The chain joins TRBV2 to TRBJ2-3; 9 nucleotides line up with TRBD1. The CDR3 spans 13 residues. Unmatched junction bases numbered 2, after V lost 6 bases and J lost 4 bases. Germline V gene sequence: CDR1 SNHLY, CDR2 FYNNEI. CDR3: CASRGQGPDTQYF. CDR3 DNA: TGTGCCAGCAGGGGACAGGGACCAGATACGCAGTATTTT.

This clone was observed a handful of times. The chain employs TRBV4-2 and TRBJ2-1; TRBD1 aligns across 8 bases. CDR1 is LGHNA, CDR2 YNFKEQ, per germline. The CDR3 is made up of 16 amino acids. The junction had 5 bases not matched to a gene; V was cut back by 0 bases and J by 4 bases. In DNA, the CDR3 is TGTGCCAGCAGCCAAGATCAAGGACAGGGATACAATGAGCAGTTCTTC. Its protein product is CASSQDQGQGYNEQFF.

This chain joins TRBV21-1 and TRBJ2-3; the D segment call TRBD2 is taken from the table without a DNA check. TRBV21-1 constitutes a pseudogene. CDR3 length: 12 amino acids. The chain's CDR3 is CASTKRGRSQYF. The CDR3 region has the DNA TGTGCCAGCACCAAGAGAGGCCGGTCGCAGTATTTT.

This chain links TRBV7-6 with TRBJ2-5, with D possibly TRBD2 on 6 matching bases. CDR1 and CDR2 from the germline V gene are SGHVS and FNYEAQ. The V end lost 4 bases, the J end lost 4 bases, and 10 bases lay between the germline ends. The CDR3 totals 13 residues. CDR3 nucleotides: TGTGCCAGCAGCTCGGCGGGGCGAGAGACCCAGTACTTC. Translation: CASSSAGRETQYF.